A selection of T cell receptor beta chains follows, all from one sample in a study of T cell responses to AZD1222 COVID-19 vaccine. Method: immunoSEQ multiplex PCR; TCRdb's copy keeps in-frame clones and lacks some. The sample comprises around 150,000 clones, roughly 94% of which are singletons, and around 0.98% rests with the top ten. This material consisted of peripheral blood, taken 28 days after the second AZD1222 dose. The receptors derive from an adult who received the AZD1222 COVID-19 vaccine. Each CDR3 is given with its conserved first and last residue. The order of the fields is D gene, clone size, J gene, V gene, CDR3 DNA, CDR3 protein. A D gene is named only where the DNA matches it firmly. For some rows the clone size is stated as once, few or many, or as a class when expanded; others skip it.

d_gene: .
abundance: .
j_gene: TRBJ1-1
v_gene: TRBV6-5
CDR3nt: TGTGCCAGCATGCCCCCGCAGGGGTGGAACACTGAAGCTTTCTTT
CDR3aa: CASMPPQGWNTEAFF

d_gene: .
abundance: .
j_gene: TRBJ1-1
v_gene: TRBV20-1
CDR3nt: TGCAGTGCTCCAGGGAACACTGAAGCTTTCTTT
CDR3aa: CSAPGNTEAFF

d_gene: TRBD2
abundance: .
j_gene: TRBJ2-3
v_gene: TRBV5-1
CDR3nt: TGCGCCAGCAGCTTTGCCGGGAGGATAAACACAGATACGCAGTATTTT
CDR3aa: CASSFAGRINTDTQYF

d_gene: .
abundance: .
j_gene: TRBJ2-1
v_gene: TRBV7-3
CDR3nt: TGTGCCAGCAGCCTCAAGGACAATGAGCAGTTCTTC
CDR3aa: CASSLKDNEQFF

d_gene: TRBD1
abundance: .
j_gene: TRBJ2-1
v_gene: TRBV2
CDR3nt: TGTGCCAGCATTAGGACAGGGTCTGAGCAGTTCTTC
CDR3aa: CASIRTGSEQFF

d_gene: TRBD2
abundance: .
j_gene: TRBJ2-3
v_gene: TRBV3-1/TRBV3-2
CDR3nt: TGTGCCAGCAGCCGGCTAGCGGCTGGGGATACGCAGTATTTT
CDR3aa: CASSRLAAGDTQYF

d_gene: .
abundance: .
j_gene: TRBJ1-2
v_gene: TRBV27
CDR3nt: TGTGCCAGCTCCGTACCGGGCGGCTATGGCTACACCTTC
CDR3aa: CASSVPGGYGYTF

d_gene: .
abundance: .
j_gene: TRBJ1-1
v_gene: TRBV5-4
CDR3nt: TGTGCCAGCAGCGCCGGGCGGGCCACTGAAGCTTTCTTT
CDR3aa: CASSAGRATEAFF

d_gene: TRBD2
abundance: .
j_gene: TRBJ2-1
v_gene: TRBV7-2
CDR3nt: TGTGCCAGCAGCGCGCGGACTAGCGGGGGACCCGAGCAGTTCTTC
CDR3aa: CASSARTSGGPEQFF

d_gene: .
abundance: .
j_gene: TRBJ2-3
v_gene: TRBV18
CDR3nt: TGTGCCAGCTCATACCTGGGGGCCTTAGATACGCAGTATTTT
CDR3aa: CASSYLGALDTQYF

d_gene: .
abundance: .
j_gene: TRBJ1-2
v_gene: TRBV7-2
CDR3nt: TGTGCCAGCAGCTTAGAGGGGAACGACTATGGCTACACCTTC
CDR3aa: CASSLEGNDYGYTF

d_gene: .
abundance: .
j_gene: TRBJ1-1
v_gene: TRBV29-1
CDR3nt: TGCAGCGTTCTGATACAGGGTGACACTGAAGCTTTCTTT
CDR3aa: CSVLIQGDTEAFF

d_gene: TRBD1
abundance: .
j_gene: TRBJ1-2
v_gene: TRBV18
CDR3nt: TGTGCCAGCTCACCTGAAACCGTGGACAGGGAGATCTATGGCTACACCTTC
CDR3aa: CASSPETVDREIYGYTF

d_gene: TRBD1
abundance: .
j_gene: TRBJ2-7
v_gene: TRBV5-1
CDR3nt: TGCGCCAGCAGCACGGGGACAGCTACCTACGAGCAGTACTTC
CDR3aa: CASSTGTATYEQYF

d_gene: .
abundance: .
j_gene: TRBJ2-7
v_gene: TRBV9
CDR3nt: TGTGCCAGCAGCTCAGCAGGGCAGGGCGAGCAGTACTTC
CDR3aa: CASSSAGQGEQYF

d_gene: .
abundance: .
j_gene: TRBJ1-5
v_gene: TRBV21-1
CDR3nt: TGTGCCTTACATGGGGGGGTCAATCAGCCCCAGCATTTT
CDR3aa: CALHGGVNQPQHF

d_gene: .
abundance: .
j_gene: TRBJ1-5
v_gene: TRBV2
CDR3nt: TGTGCCAGTTCCCCCCGTACGGATCAGCCCCAGCATTTT
CDR3aa: CASSPRTDQPQHF

d_gene: .
abundance: .
j_gene: TRBJ2-3
v_gene: TRBV5-1
CDR3nt: TGCGCCAGCAGCACTTACAGCACAGATACGCAGTATTTT
CDR3aa: CASSTYSTDTQYF

d_gene: .
abundance: once
j_gene: TRBJ1-1
v_gene: TRBV11-2
CDR3nt: TGTGCCAGCAGCATAGCAACAGGGACTGAAGCTTTCTTT
CDR3aa: CASSIATGTEAFF

d_gene: TRBD1
abundance: .
j_gene: TRBJ1-4
v_gene: TRBV3-1/TRBV3-2
CDR3nt: TGTGCCAGCAGCCGAGCTCCCGGGACAGGGGGGAAACTGTTTTTT
CDR3aa: CASSRAPGTGGKLFF

d_gene: .
abundance: .
j_gene: TRBJ1-2
v_gene: TRBV28
CDR3nt: TGTGCCAGCCACGATCTCAGGGTCATCTATGGCTACACCTTC
CDR3aa: CASHDLRVIYGYTF

d_gene: TRBD1
abundance: .
j_gene: TRBJ2-7
v_gene: TRBV28
CDR3nt: TGTGCCAGCAGGCTTTTATCCAGGGGGAGTGGGGGCTACGAGCAGTACTTC
CDR3aa: CASRLLSRGSGGYEQYF

d_gene: .
abundance: .
j_gene: TRBJ1-1
v_gene: TRBV5-1
CDR3nt: TGCGCCAGCAGCTTGCGGCCGGTGAACACTGAAGCTTTCTTT
CDR3aa: CASSLRPVNTEAFF

d_gene: .
abundance: .
j_gene: TRBJ2-1
v_gene: TRBV2
CDR3nt: TGTGCCAGCAGTGAGGACAGCTCCTACAATGAGCAGTTCTTC
CDR3aa: CASSEDSSYNEQFF

d_gene: .
abundance: .
j_gene: TRBJ1-6
v_gene: TRBV27
CDR3nt: TGTGCCAGCACCCCGAGGGGGTTAGGGAATTCACCCCTCCACTTT
CDR3aa: CASTPRGLGNSPLHF

d_gene: TRBD1
abundance: .
j_gene: TRBJ1-5
v_gene: TRBV7-2
CDR3nt: TGTGCCAGCAGCCGGACAGGGGGCCTTAGTCAGCCCCAGCATTTT
CDR3aa: CASSRTGGLSQPQHF

d_gene: .
abundance: once
j_gene: TRBJ2-7
v_gene: TRBV4-2
CDR3nt: TGTGCCAGCAGCCAAGATCTAAGCGGCTACGAGCAGTACTTC
CDR3aa: CASSQDLSGYEQYF

d_gene: .
abundance: once
j_gene: TRBJ1-1
v_gene: TRBV19
CDR3nt: TGTGCCAGTAGTATAGAGGGGAAGGGATGGAACACTGAAGCTTTCTTT
CDR3aa: CASSIEGKGWNTEAFF

d_gene: .
abundance: .
j_gene: TRBJ1-2
v_gene: TRBV30
CDR3nt: TGTGCCTGGAAGCAGCCCTGGGGATCATATGGCTACACCTTC
CDR3aa: CAWKQPWGSYGYTF

d_gene: .
abundance: .
j_gene: TRBJ1-1
v_gene: TRBV20-1
CDR3nt: TGCAGTAAACAGGTGAACACTGAAGCTTTCTTT
CDR3aa: CSKQVNTEAFF

d_gene: .
abundance: .
j_gene: TRBJ1-2
v_gene: TRBV29-1
CDR3nt: TGCAGCGTCGAAGACGAGACGTCAATATTCTATGGCTACACCTTC
CDR3aa: CSVEDETSIFYGYTF

d_gene: .
abundance: .
j_gene: TRBJ1-1
v_gene: TRBV7-9
CDR3nt: TGTGCCAGCAGCTTAGCCTTGAGGCCGGGGAACACTGAAGCTTTCTTT
CDR3aa: CASSLALRPGNTEAFF

d_gene: TRBD1
abundance: .
j_gene: TRBJ1-6
v_gene: TRBV3-1/TRBV3-2
CDR3nt: TGTGCCAGCAGCCAAGGGACAGGGTTCGACTCACCCCTCCACTTT
CDR3aa: CASSQGTGFDSPLHF

d_gene: .
abundance: .
j_gene: TRBJ2-5
v_gene: TRBV4-1
CDR3nt: TGCGCCAGCAGCCGTCGTCAGGGCTTCCAAGAGACCCAGTACTTC
CDR3aa: CASSRRQGFQETQYF

d_gene: .
abundance: .
j_gene: TRBJ1-2
v_gene: TRBV4-1
CDR3nt: TGCGCCAGCAGCCAAGATTGGGGGCAGGCAGATTATGGCTACACCTTC
CDR3aa: CASSQDWGQADYGYTF

d_gene: .
abundance: once
j_gene: TRBJ1-1
v_gene: TRBV5-5
CDR3nt: TGTGCCAGCAGCTTGACGGGGGCGAACACTGAAGCTTTCTTT
CDR3aa: CASSLTGANTEAFF